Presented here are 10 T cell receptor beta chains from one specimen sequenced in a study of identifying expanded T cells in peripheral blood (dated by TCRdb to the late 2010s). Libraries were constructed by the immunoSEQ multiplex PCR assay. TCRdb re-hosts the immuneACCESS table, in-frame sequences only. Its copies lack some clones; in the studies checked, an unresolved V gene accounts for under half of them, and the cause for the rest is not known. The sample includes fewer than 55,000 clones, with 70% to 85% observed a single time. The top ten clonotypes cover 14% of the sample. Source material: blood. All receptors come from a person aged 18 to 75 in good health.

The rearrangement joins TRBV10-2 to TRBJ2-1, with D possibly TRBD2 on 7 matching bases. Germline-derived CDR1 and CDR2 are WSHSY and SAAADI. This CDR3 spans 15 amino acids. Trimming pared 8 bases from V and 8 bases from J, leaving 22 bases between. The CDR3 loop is CASWRGGGPVDEQFF. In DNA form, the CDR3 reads TGCGCCAGCTGGAGGGGGGGAGGGCCCGTGGATGAGCAGTTCTTC.

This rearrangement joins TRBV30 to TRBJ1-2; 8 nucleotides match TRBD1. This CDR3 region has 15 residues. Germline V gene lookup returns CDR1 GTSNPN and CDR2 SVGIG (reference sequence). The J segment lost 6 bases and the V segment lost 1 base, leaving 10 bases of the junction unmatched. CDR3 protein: CAWSEQGALFHGYTF. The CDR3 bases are TGTGCCTGGAGTGAGCAGGGGGCGCTTTTTCATGGCTACACCTTC.

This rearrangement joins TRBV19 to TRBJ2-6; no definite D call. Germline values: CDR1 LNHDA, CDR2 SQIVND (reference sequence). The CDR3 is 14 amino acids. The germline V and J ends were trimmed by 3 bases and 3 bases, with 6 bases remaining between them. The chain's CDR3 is CASSMRVGANVLTF. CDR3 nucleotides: TGTGCCAGTAGTATGAGAGTTGGGGCCAACGTCCTGACTTTC.

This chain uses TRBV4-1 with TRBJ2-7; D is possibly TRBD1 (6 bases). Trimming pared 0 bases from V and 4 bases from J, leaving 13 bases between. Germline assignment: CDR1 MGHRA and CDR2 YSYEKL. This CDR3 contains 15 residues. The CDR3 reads CASSQETGSTYEQYV. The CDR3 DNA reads TGCGCCAGCAGCCAAGAGACAGGAAGCACATACGAGCAGTACGTC.

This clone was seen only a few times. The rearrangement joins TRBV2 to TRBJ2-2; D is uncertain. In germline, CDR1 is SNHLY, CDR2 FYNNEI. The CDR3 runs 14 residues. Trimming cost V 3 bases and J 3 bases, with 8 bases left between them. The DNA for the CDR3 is TGTGCCAGCAGTGATCGATGGGACACCGGGGAGCTGTTTTTT. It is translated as CASSDRWDTGELFF.

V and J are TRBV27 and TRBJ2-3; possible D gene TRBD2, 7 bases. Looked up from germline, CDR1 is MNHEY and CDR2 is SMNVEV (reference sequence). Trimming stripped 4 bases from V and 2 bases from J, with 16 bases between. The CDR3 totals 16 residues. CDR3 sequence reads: CASSSTLGGLTDTQYF. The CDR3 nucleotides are TGTGCCAGCAGTTCCACCCTGGGGGGGCTCACAGATACGCAGTATTTT.

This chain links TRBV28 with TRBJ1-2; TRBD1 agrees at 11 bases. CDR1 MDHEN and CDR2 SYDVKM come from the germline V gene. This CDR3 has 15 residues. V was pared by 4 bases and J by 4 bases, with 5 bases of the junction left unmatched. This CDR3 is CASSSSGTGGYGYTF. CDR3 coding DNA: TGTGCCAGCAGTTCAAGTGGGACAGGGGGCTATGGCTACACCTTC.

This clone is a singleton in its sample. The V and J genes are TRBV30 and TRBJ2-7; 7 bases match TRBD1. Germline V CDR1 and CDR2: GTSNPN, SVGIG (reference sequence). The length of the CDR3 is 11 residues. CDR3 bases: TGTGCTTACCGGGACAGCTACGAGCAGTACTTC. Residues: CAYRDSYEQYF. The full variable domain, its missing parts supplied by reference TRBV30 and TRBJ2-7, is SQTIHQWPATLVQPVGSPLSLECTVEGTSNPNLYWYRQAAGRGLQLLFYSVGIGQISSEVPQNLSASRPQDRQFILSSKKLLLSDSGFYLCAYRDSYEQYFGPGTRLTVT.

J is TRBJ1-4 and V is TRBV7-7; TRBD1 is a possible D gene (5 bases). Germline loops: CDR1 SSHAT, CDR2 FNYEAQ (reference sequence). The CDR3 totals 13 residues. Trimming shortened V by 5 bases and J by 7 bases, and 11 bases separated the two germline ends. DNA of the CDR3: TGTGCCAGCAGCCTACGTCAGGGTGAAAAACTGTTTTTT. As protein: CASSLRQGEKLFF.

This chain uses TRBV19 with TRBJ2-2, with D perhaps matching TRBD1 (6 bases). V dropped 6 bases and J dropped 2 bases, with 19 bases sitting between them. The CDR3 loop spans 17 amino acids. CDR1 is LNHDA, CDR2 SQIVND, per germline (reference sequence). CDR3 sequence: CASSLKGHQVNTGELFF. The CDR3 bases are TGTGCCAGTAGCTTAAAGGGACACCAAGTCAACACCGGGGAGCTGTTTTTT.